These T cell receptor beta chains were read from a single sample in a study of post-analysis software for immune sequencing data. Each CDR3 protein is one row after TCRdb ran MiXCR on the PCR reads. The sample shows about 770,000 distinct CDR3 sequences, about 43% of them seen only once. Sequencing input: blood. The receptors derive from a girl aged 5-17 years with multiple sclerosis. CDR3s include the opening cysteine and the closing phenylalanine or tryptophan. Fields, in order: V gene, clone size, J gene, D gene, CDR3 protein, CDR3 DNA. The D gene is left open where the match is weak. Rows may omit the clone size; those that give it use once, few, many or a size class.

TRBV5-6	few	TRBJ2-4	TRBD1	CASSGTVKNIQYF	TGTGCCAGCAGCGGGACAGTCAAAAACATTCAGTACTTC
TRBV7-8	few	TRBJ2-7	-	CASSQASGSTYAYEQYF	TGTGCCAGCAGCCAGGCGTCAGGCTCCACCTATGCCTACGAGCAGTACTTC
TRBV10-3	-	TRBJ1-2	-	CAISNRRYGYTF	TGTGCCATCAGTAACCGGCGCTATGGCTACACCTTC
TRBV7-3	few	TRBJ2-3	-	CASSLTGQGDTQYF	TGTGCCAGCAGCTTAACAGGGCAGGGGGATACGCAGTATTTT
TRBV7-2	-	TRBJ1-1	-	CASSLGAVKTEAFF	TGTGCCAGCAGCTTGGGGGCGGTAAAAACTGAAGCTTTCTTT
TRBV9	few	TRBJ2-1	TRBD2	CASSPKSSGRVDEQFF	TGTGCCAGCAGCCCTAAATCTAGCGGCCGAGTGGATGAGCAGTTCTTC
TRBV5-6	-	TRBJ2-3	-	CASSLEFGTDTQYF	TGTGCCAGCAGCTTGGAGTTTGGCACAGATACGCAGTATTTT
TRBV15	-	TRBJ2-1	-	CATSRERGSEQFF	TGTGCCACCAGCAGAGAAAGAGGGAGTGAGCAGTTCTTC
TRBV12-3/TRBV12-4	-	TRBJ2-3	TRBD2	CASSPLPSGSADTQYF	TGTGCCAGCAGCCCACTCCCTAGCGGGAGTGCAGATACGCAGTATTTT
TRBV28	-	TRBJ2-7	-	CASSGGTAFYEQYF	TGTGCCAGCAGTGGAGGGACAGCCTTCTACGAGCAGTACTTC
TRBV7-9	-	TRBJ2-1	TRBD2	CASSDEREYYNEQFF	TGTGCCAGCAGTGATGAGCGGGAGTACTACAATGAGCAGTTCTTC
TRBV29-1	-	TRBJ1-2	-	CSVAGTRERGYTF	TGCAGCGTTGCAGGGACTCGTGAGCGGGGCTACACCTTC
TRBV19	-	TRBJ2-7	TRBD2	CASSLRTSGRAYEQYF	TGTGCCAGTAGTCTCCGGACTAGCGGGAGGGCCTACGAGCAGTACTTC
TRBV3-1	once	TRBJ2-7	-	CASSQAYSYEQYF	TGTGCCAGCAGCCAAGCGTATTCCTACGAGCAGTACTTC
TRBV6-5	-	TRBJ2-5	-	CASSRGTVSGETQYF	TGTGCCAGCAGCCGAGGGACAGTGAGCGGGGAGACCCAGTACTTC
TRBV7-6	once	TRBJ2-1	TRBD1	CANSLITGGGGEQFF	TGTGCCAACAGCTTAATTACAGGGGGCGGGGGTGAGCAGTTCTTC
TRBV5-1	-	TRBJ1-2	-	CASSSGRVLANYGYTF	TGCGCCAGCAGCTCAGGACGGGTACTAGCTAACTATGGCTACACCTTC
TRBV19	-	TRBJ1-2	-	CASRSDGNYGYTF	TGTGCCAGTCGCTCCGACGGGAACTATGGTTACACCTTC
TRBV2	few	TRBJ2-5	-	CASRTPRAEETQYF	TGTGCCAGCAGGACTCCGCGGGCGGAGGAGACCCAGTACTTC
TRBV7-6	-	TRBJ1-4	-	CASSLYKGTLATSEKLFF	TGTGCCAGCAGCTTATACAAGGGGACCCTTGCAACTAGTGAAAAACTGTTTTTT
TRBV4-2	few	TRBJ2-7	TRBD2	CASSQEDTSGSSAYEQYF	TGTGCCAGCAGCCAAGAGGATACTAGCGGGAGCTCGGCTTACGAGCAGTACTTC
TRBV19	-	TRBJ2-7	-	CASSVGGTEQYF	TGTGCCAGTAGTGTAGGTGGGACCGAGCAGTACTTC
TRBV12-5	-	TRBJ1-1	TRBD1	CASGFTTGDSAEAFF	TGTGCTAGTGGTTTCACTACAGGGGATTCGGCTGAAGCTTTCTTT
TRBV3-1	-	TRBJ2-7	-	CASSQTAGGPYEQYF	TGTGCCAGCAGCCAAACGGCTGGCGGTCCCTACGAGCAGTACTTC
TRBV6-5	-	TRBJ2-7	TRBD2	CASSSLIAGSYEQYF	TGTGCCAGCAGTTCTCTCATAGCGGGCTCCTACGAGCAGTACTTC
TRBV6-5	-	TRBJ2-7	TRBD2	CASSYGQAGGPYEQYF	TGTGCCAGCAGTTACGGCCAAGCGGGAGGCCCCTACGAGCAGTACTTC
TRBV6-2/TRBV6-3	-	TRBJ2-1	TRBD2	CASSFSPERGYNEQFF	TGTGCCAGCAGTTTTTCCCCCGAGCGGGGATACAATGAGCAGTTCTTC
TRBV7-7	-	TRBJ2-2	-	CASSQYYNTGELFF	TGTGCTAGCAGCCAGTACTATAACACCGGGGAGCTGTTTTTT
TRBV7-2	-	TRBJ2-5	-	CASRRSGEETQYF	TGTGCCTCGAGAAGATCGGGGGAAGAGACCCAGTACTTC